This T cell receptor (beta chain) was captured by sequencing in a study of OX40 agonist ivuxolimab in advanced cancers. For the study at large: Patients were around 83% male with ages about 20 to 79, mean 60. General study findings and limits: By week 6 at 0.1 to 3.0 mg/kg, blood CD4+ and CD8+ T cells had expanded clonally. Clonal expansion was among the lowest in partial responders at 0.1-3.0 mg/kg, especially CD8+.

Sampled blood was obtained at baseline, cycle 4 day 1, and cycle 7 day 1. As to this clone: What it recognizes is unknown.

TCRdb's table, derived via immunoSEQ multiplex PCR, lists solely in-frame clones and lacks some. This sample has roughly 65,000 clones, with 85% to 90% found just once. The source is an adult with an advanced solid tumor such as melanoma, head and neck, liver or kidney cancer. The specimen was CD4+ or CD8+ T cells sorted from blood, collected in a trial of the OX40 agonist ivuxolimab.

For the CDR3, the DNA is TGTGCCAGCAGTTTTACTGGACTTGGGACAGGGATGTTGTACGAGCAGTACTTC. This sequence encodes CASSFTGLGTGMLYEQYF. V and J are TRBV28 and TRBJ2-7; the match to TRBD1 covers 9 bases. The junction had 16 bases not matched to a gene; V was cut back by 3 bases and J by 4 bases. Looked up from germline, CDR1 is MDHEN and CDR2 is SYDVKM. CDR3 size: 18 residues.